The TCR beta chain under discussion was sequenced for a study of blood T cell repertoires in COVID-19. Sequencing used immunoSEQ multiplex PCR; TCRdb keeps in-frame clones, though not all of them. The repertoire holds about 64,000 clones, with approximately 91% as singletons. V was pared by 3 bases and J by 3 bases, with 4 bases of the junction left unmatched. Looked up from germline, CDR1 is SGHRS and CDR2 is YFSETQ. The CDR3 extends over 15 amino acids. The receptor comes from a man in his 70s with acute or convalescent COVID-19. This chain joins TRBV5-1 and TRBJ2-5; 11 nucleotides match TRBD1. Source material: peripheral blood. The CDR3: CASSSGTGGEETQYF. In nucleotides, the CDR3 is TGCGCCAGCAGCTCTGGGACAGGGGGAGAAGAGACCCAGTACTTC.